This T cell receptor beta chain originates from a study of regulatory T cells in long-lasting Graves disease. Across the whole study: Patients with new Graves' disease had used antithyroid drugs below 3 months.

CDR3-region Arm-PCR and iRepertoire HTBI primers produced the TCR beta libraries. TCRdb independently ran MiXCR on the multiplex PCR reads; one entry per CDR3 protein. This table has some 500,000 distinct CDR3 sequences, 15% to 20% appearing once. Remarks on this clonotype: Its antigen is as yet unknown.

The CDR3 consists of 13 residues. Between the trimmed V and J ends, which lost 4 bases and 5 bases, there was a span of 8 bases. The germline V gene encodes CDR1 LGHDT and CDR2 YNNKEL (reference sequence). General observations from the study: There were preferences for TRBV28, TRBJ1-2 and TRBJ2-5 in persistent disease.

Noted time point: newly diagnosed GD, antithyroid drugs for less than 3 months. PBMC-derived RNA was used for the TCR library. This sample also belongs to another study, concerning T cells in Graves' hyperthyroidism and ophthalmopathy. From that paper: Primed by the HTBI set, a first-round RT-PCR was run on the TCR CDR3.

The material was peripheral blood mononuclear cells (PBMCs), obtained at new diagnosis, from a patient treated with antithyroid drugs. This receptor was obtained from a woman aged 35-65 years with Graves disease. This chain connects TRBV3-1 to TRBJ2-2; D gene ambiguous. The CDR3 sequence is CASSPGETGELFF. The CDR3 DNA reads TGTGCCAGCAGCCCCGGCGAAACCGGGGAGCTGTTTTTT.